The 2 T cell receptor beta chains in this list originate from one sample, sequenced in a study (dated by TCRdb to the mid-2010s). Libraries were constructed by 5' RACE. The listed sequencing device is Illumina MiSeq. TCRdb itself trimmed the public reads at Q25 with fastp, ran MiXCR and retained productive beta chains. Identical CDR3 proteins give one entry, which carries the most common genes and DNA. The sample table shows 20,000 to 25,000 distinct CDR3 sequences, and roughly 33% are seen once. 2% to 2.5% of the sample goes to the ten largest clones. Sequenced: tumor-infiltrating naive CD4+ T cells sorted from the breast tumor. Sample cell subset or site, as interpreted from the label and publication: naive CD4+ T cells, CD4+CD45RA+CD25-. The receptors stem from a female donor with breast cancer.

About this clonotype: Here the CDR3 omits its conserved ending phenylalanine or tryptophan, so a read error is the likely source. V gene TRBV20-1 combines with J gene TRBJ1-4; D is undetermined. The CDR3 totals 14 residues. Trimming left V 3 bases short and J 5 bases short, with 13 bases between. Germline values: CDR1 DFQATT, CDR2 SNEGSKA (reference sequence). The CDR3 protein is CSASRSLSNEKLFS. The CDR3 DNA reads TGCAGTGCTAGCCGCTCCCTCAGCAATGAAAAACTGTTTTCT.

This clonotype was seen a handful of times. One base away lies a much larger clone, so this may be a sequencing read error. V and J are TRBV19 and TRBJ2-1, with 10 bases identical to TRBD2. Germline loops: CDR1 LNHDA, CDR2 SQIVND (reference sequence). J was trimmed by 3 bases and V by 3 bases; bases with no gene match: 2. This CDR3 has 15 amino acids. The CDR3 nucleotides are TGTGCCAGTAGTATTAGCGGGAGGTTCTACAATGAGCAGTTCTTC. Amino acid sequence: CASSISGRFYNEQFF.